The 22 T cell receptor beta chains below come from one sample, sequenced in a study of blood T cells in healthy people across ages. PCR was performed a second time for about 7 to 11 cycles using a sample-barcoded 5' primer and a J-beta primer mix. TCRdb analysed the 5' RACE reads with MiXCR anew, one entry per CDR3 protein. The table includes under 2,000,000 distinct CDR3 sequences, around 48% detected once. The sample was blood. Receptors were obtained from a woman in her thirties or forties in good health.

The gene calls are TRBV24-1 and TRBJ2-3; 7 bases line up with TRBD1. Germline values: CDR1 KGHDR, CDR2 SFDVKD. Losses at the gene ends were 2 bases for V and 6 bases for J; bases not matched to a gene: 16. CDR3 length: 18 residues. The CDR3 sequence: CATSDYLPTGTRGDTQYF. The CDR3 DNA reads as TGTGCCACCAGTGATTACCTCCCGACAGGGACGCGTGGGGATACGCAGTATTTT.

This chain joins TRBV2 and TRBJ2-7; D tentatively reads TRBD1 or TRBD2 (5 bases each). Germline CDR1 is SNHLY and CDR2 is FYNNEI. V shed 6 bases and J shed 3 bases, with 15 bases lying between them. This CDR3 is built from 14 residues. CDR3 region: CASRRGGGRYEQYF. In nucleotides, the CDR3 is TGTGCCAGCAGGAGGGGTGGAGGCCGCTACGAGCAGTACTTC.

The chain has TRBV14 and TRBJ1-5, with a possible D match to TRBD1 (5 bases). Trimming pared 11 bases from V and 3 bases from J, leaving 14 bases between. CDR1 and CDR2 from the germline V gene are SGHDN and FVKESK. This CDR3 has 13 amino acids. CDR3: CAGLGGFNQPQHF. Written as DNA, the CDR3 is TGTGCCGGGTTGGGGGGGTTCAATCAGCCCCAGCATTTT.

This clonotype appeared a few times. Given a much more abundant clone one base away, this may be a read error. The V call is TRBV20-1, the J call TRBJ1-6; 7 nucleotides line up with TRBD1. CDR3 length: 15 amino acids. The germline gives CDR1 DFQATT, CDR2 SNEGSKA (reference sequence). DNA of the CDR3: TGCGGTGCTAGACTTTCACAGGGGCTCGATTCACCCCTCCACTTT. Amino acid sequence: CGARLSQGLDSPLHF.

This clonotype was seen a few times. V is TRBV7-2 and J is TRBJ2-1, with TRBD2 matching 7 bases. The CDR3 length is 12 residues. Trimming took 5 bases from V and 10 from J; bases not matched to a gene: 5. CDR1 and CDR2 (germline): SGHTA, FQGNSA. The CDR3 sequence: CASSTWTREQFF. The CDR3 DNA reads TGTGCCAGCAGCACATGGACTAGGGAGCAGTTCTTC.

This clonotype came up a few times. This chain links TRBV7-2 with TRBJ2-5, with D tentatively TRBD1 (5 bases). In germline, CDR1 is SGHTA, CDR2 FQGNSA. CDR3 length equals 15 residues. Trimming cost V 1 base and J 10 bases, with 19 bases left between them. The DNA of the CDR3 is TGTGCCAGCAGCTTAGACCCAGGGTCTCCCGTTCTCCAGTACTTC. Residues: CASSLDPGSPVLQYF.

This chain joins TRBV6-6 and TRBJ2-5, with a weak D call TRBD2 (5 bases). Trimming took 5 bases from V and 3 from J, leaving 13 bases between them. Germline values: CDR1 MNHNY, CDR2 SVGAGI (reference sequence). The CDR3 is 14 amino acids. The CDR3 nucleotides are TGTGCCAGCAGTCCCCTGGACGGGAAAGAGACCCAGTACTTC. It translates to CASSPLDGKETQYF.

V gene TRBV20-1 combines with J gene TRBJ1-5; TRBD1 is a possible D gene (6 bases). Germline V gives CDR1 DFQATT, CDR2 SNEGSKA (reference sequence). The CDR3 spans 15 residues. Deletions cut 3 bases from V and 0 bases from J, with 12 bases between. The CDR3 protein is CSARDRLDSNQPQHF. CDR3 bases: TGCAGTGCTAGGGACAGATTGGATAGCAATCAGCCCCAGCATTTT.

The rearrangement uses TRBV28 and TRBJ2-5; D gene unclear. The CDR3 is 12 residues long. CDR1 is MDHEN and CDR2 is SYDVKM in the germline V gene. V was shortened by 10 bases and J by 2 bases, with 11 bases between the two germline ends. CDR3: CATAGVQETQYF. Here the CDR3 DNA reads TGTGCCACCGCAGGCGTTCAAGAGACCCAGTACTTC.

J is TRBJ1-5 and V is TRBV20-1; TRBD1 might be the D (5 bases). The germline CDR1 and CDR2 sequences are DFQATT and SNEGSKA (reference sequence). Trimming removed 0 bases from V and 3 bases from J, with 9 bases in between. The CDR3 contains 14 residues. As DNA, the CDR3 is TGCAGTGCTAGAGACGGAGGGGTCAATCAGCCCCAGCATTTT. This gives the protein CSARDGGVNQPQHF.

This clonotype was detected only once. V usage is TRBV20-1 and J usage is TRBJ2-4; D gene ambiguous. The J call may be incorrect, as the DNA end agrees better with TRBJ2-7. The CDR3 has 13 amino acids. Germline CDR1 is DFQATT and CDR2 is SNEGSKA (reference sequence). The CDR3 DNA sequence: TGCAGTGCTAGTGACGTCCACACCTACGAGCAGTACTTC. Translated, it gives CSASDVHTYEQYF.

The chain carries TRBV7-9 and TRBJ2-7, with D perhaps given as TRBD1 or TRBD2 (5 bases each). The V end was cut by 5 bases, the J end by 7 bases, with 15 bases between. Germline loops: CDR1 SEHNR, CDR2 FQNEAQ (reference sequence). The CDR3 length is 13 residues. The CDR3 sequence is CASSVLPEGEQYF. The CDR3 DNA reads as TGTGCCAGCAGCGTACTCCCCGAGGGGGAGCAGTACTTC.

This chain links TRBV24-1 with TRBJ2-1, with a tentative D call TRBD2 (7 bases). Trimming took off 0 bases at V and 8 bases at J, with 25 bases between the two ends. The CDR3 sequence is 19 residues long. Germline assignment: CDR1 KGHDR and CDR2 SFDVKD. The CDR3 protein is CATSDLVVGGPFGLDEQFF. The DNA of the CDR3 is TGTGCCACCAGTGATTTGGTAGTGGGGGGGCCGTTTGGATTAGATGAGCAGTTCTTC.

Only a few counts were recorded for this clonotype. The chain combines TRBV4-2 with TRBJ2-1, with D unresolved. CDR1 and CDR2 (germline): LGHNA, YNFKEQ. Trimming took 8 bases from V and 0 from J, leaving 14 bases between them. CDR3 length: 15 amino acids. CDR3 residues: CASQTDGTSYNEQFF. The CDR3 DNA sequence: TGTGCCAGCCAAACTGACGGAACCTCCTACAATGAGCAGTTCTTC.

This rearrangement joins TRBV24-1 to TRBJ1-2; no clear D gene. The V and J ends lost 4 bases and 5 bases respectively, with 13 bases between them. The CDR3 extends over 14 amino acids. The germline V gene has CDR1 KGHDR and CDR2 SFDVKD. Here the CDR3 DNA reads TGTGCCACCAGTGAGGGCCGAATCCCTTATGGCTACACCTTC. Its translation: CATSEGRIPYGYTF.

Only a few counts were recorded for this clonotype. The chain has TRBV12-3 or TRBV12-4 and TRBJ2-7; 9 bases align to TRBD1. This CDR3 contains 14 residues. V shed 5 bases, J shed 4 bases, and the junction held 6 bases outside the gene matches. Here the CDR3 reads CASSTDRGAYEQYF. The CDR3 DNA sequence: TGTGCCAGCAGTACCGACAGGGGGGCGTACGAGCAGTACTTC.

The sample holds a few counts of this clonotype. A read error may account for a junction end that differs from germline. V gene TRBV28 combines with J gene TRBJ2-7; 8 nucleotides align to TRBD1. The DNA end is a closer match to TRBJ2-5, so the J assignment may be wrong. The CDR3 has 14 amino acids. CDR1 and CDR2 from the germline V gene are MDHEN and SYDVKM. In DNA, the CDR3 is TGTGCCGGCAGTTCCGCAGGGGGCCGAGAGACCCAGTACTTC. This gives the protein CAGSSAGGRETQYF.

This clonotype was seen more than once but under ten times. The chain joins TRBV27 to TRBJ2-5; D ambiguous. This CDR3 contains 14 residues. The V gene's germline CDR1 is MNHEY and CDR2 SMNVEV (reference sequence). The V end lost 5 bases, the J end lost 0 bases, and 10 bases lay between the germline ends. The CDR3 bases are TGTGCCAGCAGTCCTCGGATGTACCAAGAGACCCAGTACTTC. It is translated as CASSPRMYQETQYF.

This clonotype was counted at least ten times. The chain couples TRBV3-1 to TRBJ2-1; unclear D gene. The CDR3 runs 13 residues. Trimming cost V 4 bases and J 6 bases, with 10 bases left between them. Germline lookup yields CDR1 LGHDT and CDR2 YNNKEL (reference sequence). The CDR3 here is CASSRIGRNEQFF. The CDR3 DNA reads TGTGCCAGCAGCCGTATAGGACGCAATGAGCAGTTCTTC.

V and J are TRBV9 and TRBJ2-5; 7 bases line up with TRBD2. V lost 4 bases to trimming and J lost 0 bases; unmatched junction nucleotides: 6. Germline V gives CDR1 SGDLS, CDR2 YYNGEE. The CDR3 totals 15 residues. The CDR3 here is CASSREGTDQETQYF. In DNA form, the CDR3 reads TGTGCCAGCAGCAGGGAGGGGACTGACCAAGAGACCCAGTACTTC.

CDR3 nucleotide sequence: TGCGCCAGCAGCTGGGGTGTACGGGGGGCCCCCTACAATGAGCAGTTCTTC. Encoded protein: CASSWGVRGAPYNEQFF. The gene calls are TRBV5-1 and TRBJ2-1; D might be TRBD2 (7 bases). V lost 3 bases, J lost 2 bases, and 18 bases lay in between. The CDR3 extends over 17 amino acids. Germline CDR1 is SGHRS and CDR2 is YFSETQ.

This chain uses TRBV7-2 with TRBJ2-7; D remains ambiguous. V lost 2 bases to trimming and J lost 7 bases, with 12 bases between them. Germline lookup yields CDR1 SGHTA and CDR2 FQGNSA. The length of the CDR3 is 13 residues. Here the CDR3 DNA reads TGTGCCAGCAGCTTAAGCACCAACAATGAGCAGTACTTC. It is translated as CASSLSTNNEQYF.